This is a list of T cell receptor beta chains from one sample in a study of blood T cell repertoires in COVID-19. Here immunoSEQ multiplex PCR was the method, and the copy in TCRdb shows in-frame clones only, minus some. The sample yields roughly 180,000 clones, roughly 79% seen once. The specimen was peripheral blood. The receptors stem from a woman between 35 and 50 years old with COVID-19, enrolled during active disease. The CDR3 runs from the conserved cysteine through the conserved F or W. The D gene is left open where the match is weak. Expanded clones get a size class; other rows say once, few or many, or leave the size out.

CDR3aa: CASSTGTRVNEQFF; CDR3nt: TGTGCCAGCAGTACCGGGACTAGGGTAAATGAGCAGTTCTTC; abundance: .; j_gene: TRBJ2-1; len: 14; v_gene: TRBV6-6; d_gene: TRBD2
CDR3aa: CASSLGQGTNTEAFF; CDR3nt: TGTGCCAGTAGTCTAGGACAGGGTACGAACACTGAAGCTTTCTTT; abundance: once; j_gene: TRBJ1-1; len: 15; v_gene: TRBV19; d_gene: TRBD1
CDR3aa: CASSPISGGAYNEQFF; CDR3nt: TGTGCCAGCAGCCCAATCTCAGGGGGCGCGTACAATGAGCAGTTCTTC; abundance: .; j_gene: TRBJ2-1; len: 16; v_gene: TRBV9; d_gene: TRBD1
CDR3aa: CASNRQGGDTGELFF; CDR3nt: TGCGCCAGCAACCGACAGGGCGGGGACACCGGGGAGCTGTTTTTT; abundance: .; j_gene: TRBJ2-2; len: 15; v_gene: TRBV5-1; d_gene: .
CDR3aa: CASSPASRGRPGELFF; CDR3nt: TGTGCCAGCAGCCCGGCTAGTAGGGGGCGCCCCGGGGAGCTGTTTTTT; abundance: once; j_gene: TRBJ2-2; len: 16; v_gene: TRBV7-9; d_gene: TRBD1
CDR3aa: CASRSGPSGEKLFF; CDR3nt: TGTGCCAGCAGGAGCGGGCCCAGCGGTGAAAAACTGTTTTTT; abundance: .; j_gene: TRBJ1-4; len: 14; v_gene: TRBV27; d_gene: .
CDR3aa: CASRGQGARNGYTF; CDR3nt: TGTGCCAGCAGGGGACAGGGGGCGAGAAATGGCTACACCTTC; abundance: .; j_gene: TRBJ1-2; len: 14; v_gene: TRBV27; d_gene: TRBD1
CDR3aa: CASSLGRAVGNIQYF; CDR3nt: TGTGCCAGCAGCTTAGGCAGGGCGGTTGGAAACATTCAGTACTTC; abundance: .; j_gene: TRBJ2-4; len: 15; v_gene: TRBV7-2; d_gene: .
CDR3aa: CASSRGSGNEQFF; CDR3nt: TGTGCCAGCAGTAGGGGTTCGGGCAATGAGCAGTTCTTC; abundance: .; j_gene: TRBJ2-1; len: 13; v_gene: TRBV12-3/TRBV12-4; d_gene: .
CDR3aa: CASLSTGGETQYF; CDR3nt: TGTGCCAGCCTCTCTACAGGGGGAGAGACCCAGTACTTC; abundance: few; j_gene: TRBJ2-5; len: 13; v_gene: TRBV6-4; d_gene: TRBD1
CDR3aa: CASSLDRANTEAFF; CDR3nt: TGTGCCAGCAGCTTAGACAGGGCCAACACTGAAGCTTTCTTT; abundance: few; j_gene: TRBJ1-1; len: 14; v_gene: TRBV11-1; d_gene: .
CDR3aa: CASSIASGNQPQHF; CDR3nt: TGTGCCAGTAGTATAGCCTCGGGGAATCAGCCCCAGCATTTT; abundance: .; j_gene: TRBJ1-5; len: 14; v_gene: TRBV19; d_gene: .
CDR3aa: CASSFLTGNTIYF; CDR3nt: TGTGCCAGCAGCTTTCTAACTGGAAACACCATATATTTT; abundance: .; j_gene: TRBJ1-3; len: 13; v_gene: TRBV5-6; d_gene: .
CDR3aa: CSVESGRKAYNEQFF; CDR3nt: TGCAGCGTTGAGTCTGGGAGAAAGGCCTACAATGAGCAGTTCTTC; abundance: .; j_gene: TRBJ2-1; len: 15; v_gene: TRBV29-1; d_gene: .
CDR3aa: CASTSERGETQYF; CDR3nt: TGCGCCAGCACGTCTGAACGGGGGGAGACCCAGTACTTC; abundance: .; j_gene: TRBJ2-5; len: 13; v_gene: TRBV10-2; d_gene: .
CDR3aa: CASSQGGADVETQYF; CDR3nt: TGTGCCAGCAGCCAAGGAGGGGCGGACGTGGAGACCCAGTACTTC; abundance: .; j_gene: TRBJ2-5; len: 15; v_gene: TRBV7-8; d_gene: .
CDR3aa: CASSPSGEKSSYEQYF; CDR3nt: TGTGCCAGCAGCCCCTCAGGGGAGAAGAGCTCCTACGAGCAGTACTTC; abundance: .; j_gene: TRBJ2-7; len: 16; v_gene: TRBV3-1/TRBV3-2; d_gene: .
CDR3aa: CASSEFWGTNEKLFF; CDR3nt: TGTGCCAGCAGTGAATTTTGGGGCACTAATGAAAAACTGTTTTTT; abundance: .; j_gene: TRBJ1-4; len: 15; v_gene: TRBV2; d_gene: .
CDR3aa: CASSEWGTGRMDEQYF; CDR3nt: TGTGCCAGCAGTGAATGGGGGACAGGGAGGATGGACGAGCAGTACTTC; abundance: .; j_gene: TRBJ2-7; len: 16; v_gene: TRBV25-1; d_gene: TRBD1
CDR3aa: CASSLVLAGPPYNEQFF; CDR3nt: TGTGCCAGCAGCTTAGTACTAGCGGGACCTCCCTACAATGAGCAGTTCTTC; abundance: .; j_gene: TRBJ2-1; len: 17; v_gene: TRBV7-9; d_gene: TRBD2
CDR3aa: CASSQVQVRTEAFF; CDR3nt: TGTGCCAGCAGCCAAGTACAAGTTCGAACTGAAGCTTTCTTT; abundance: .; j_gene: TRBJ1-1; len: 14; v_gene: TRBV14; d_gene: .
CDR3aa: CASSSSYEQYF; CDR3nt: TGTGCCAGCTCCTCTTCCTACGAGCAGTACTTC; abundance: once; j_gene: TRBJ2-7; len: 11; v_gene: TRBV2; d_gene: .
CDR3aa: CASSAYYDTQYF; CDR3nt: TGTGCCAGCAGCGCCTACTACGATACGCAGTATTTT; abundance: .; j_gene: TRBJ2-3; len: 12; v_gene: TRBV7-2; d_gene: .
CDR3aa: CATRSPGGRSYNEQFF; CDR3nt: TGTGCCACCAGATCTCCTGGAGGGCGCTCCTACAATGAGCAGTTCTTC; abundance: .; j_gene: TRBJ2-1; len: 16; v_gene: TRBV19; d_gene: .